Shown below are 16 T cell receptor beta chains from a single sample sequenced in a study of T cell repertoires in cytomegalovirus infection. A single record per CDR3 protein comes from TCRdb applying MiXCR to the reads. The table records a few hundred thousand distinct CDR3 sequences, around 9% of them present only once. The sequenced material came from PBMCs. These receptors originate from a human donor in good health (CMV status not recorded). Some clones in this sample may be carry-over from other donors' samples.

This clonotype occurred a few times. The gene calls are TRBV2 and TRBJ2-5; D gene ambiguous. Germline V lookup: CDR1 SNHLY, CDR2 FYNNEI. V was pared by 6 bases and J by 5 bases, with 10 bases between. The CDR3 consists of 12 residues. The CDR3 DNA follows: TGTGCCAGCAGGCGAACGCGGGAGACCCAGTACTTC. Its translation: CASRRTRETQYF.

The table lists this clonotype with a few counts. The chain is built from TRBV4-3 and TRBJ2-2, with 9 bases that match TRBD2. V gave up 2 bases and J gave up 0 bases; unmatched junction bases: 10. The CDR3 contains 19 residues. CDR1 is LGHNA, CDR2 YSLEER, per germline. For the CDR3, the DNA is TGCGCCAGCAGCCAAAGGCTCGGTAGCGGGGGCTCGAACACCGGGGAGCTGTTTTTT. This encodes CASSQRLGSGGSNTGELFF.

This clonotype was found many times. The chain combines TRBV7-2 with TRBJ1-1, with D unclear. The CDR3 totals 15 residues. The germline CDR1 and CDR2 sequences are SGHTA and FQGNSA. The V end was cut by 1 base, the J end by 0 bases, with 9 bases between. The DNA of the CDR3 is TGTGCCAGCAGCTTAGTACAGCTTATGAACACTGAAGCTTTCTTT. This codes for CASSLVQLMNTEAFF.

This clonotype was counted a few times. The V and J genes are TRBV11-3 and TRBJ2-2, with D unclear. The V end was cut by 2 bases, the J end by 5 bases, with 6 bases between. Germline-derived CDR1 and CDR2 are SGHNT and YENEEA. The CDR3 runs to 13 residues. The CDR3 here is CASSLIPTGELFF. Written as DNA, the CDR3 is TGTGCCAGCAGCTTAATCCCTACCGGGGAGCTGTTTTTT.

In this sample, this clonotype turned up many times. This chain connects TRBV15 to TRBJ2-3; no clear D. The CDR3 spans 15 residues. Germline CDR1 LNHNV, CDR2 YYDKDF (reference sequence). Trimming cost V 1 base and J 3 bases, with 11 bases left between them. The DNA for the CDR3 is TGTGCCACCAGCAGAGGCTTTCAAGGGACAGATACGCAGTATTTT. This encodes CATSRGFQGTDTQYF.

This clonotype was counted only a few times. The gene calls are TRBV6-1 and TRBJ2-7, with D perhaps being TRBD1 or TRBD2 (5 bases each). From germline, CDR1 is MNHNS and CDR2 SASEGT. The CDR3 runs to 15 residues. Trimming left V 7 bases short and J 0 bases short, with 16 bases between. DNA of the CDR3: TGTGCCAGCATTACGTTATCAGGGACCTCCTACGAGCAGTACTTC. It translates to CASITLSGTSYEQYF.

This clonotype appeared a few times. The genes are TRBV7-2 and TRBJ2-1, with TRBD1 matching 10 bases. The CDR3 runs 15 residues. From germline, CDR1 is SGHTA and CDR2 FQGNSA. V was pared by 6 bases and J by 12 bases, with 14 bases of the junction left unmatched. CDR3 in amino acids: CASRSPGTGANRQFF. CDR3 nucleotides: TGTGCCAGCAGATCACCCGGGACAGGGGCCAATAGGCAGTTCTTC.

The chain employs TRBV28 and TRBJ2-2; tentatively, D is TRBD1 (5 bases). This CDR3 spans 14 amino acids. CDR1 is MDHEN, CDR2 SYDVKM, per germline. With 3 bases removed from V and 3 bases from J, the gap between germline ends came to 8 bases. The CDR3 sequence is CASSFSRDTGELFF. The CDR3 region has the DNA TGTGCCAGCAGTTTTAGCAGGGACACCGGGGAGCTGTTTTTT.

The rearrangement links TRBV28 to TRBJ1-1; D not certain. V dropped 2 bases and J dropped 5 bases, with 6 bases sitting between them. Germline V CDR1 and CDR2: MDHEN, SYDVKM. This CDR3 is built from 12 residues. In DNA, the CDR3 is TGTGCCAGCAGTTTAATTGAGACTGAAGCTTTCTTT. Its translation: CASSLIETEAFF.

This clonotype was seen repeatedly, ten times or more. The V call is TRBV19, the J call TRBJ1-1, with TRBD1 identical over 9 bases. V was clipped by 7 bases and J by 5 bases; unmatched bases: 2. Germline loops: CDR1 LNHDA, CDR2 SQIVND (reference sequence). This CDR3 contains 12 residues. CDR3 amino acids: CASIDRGTEAFF. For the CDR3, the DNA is TGTGCCAGTATTGACAGGGGGACTGAAGCTTTCTTT.

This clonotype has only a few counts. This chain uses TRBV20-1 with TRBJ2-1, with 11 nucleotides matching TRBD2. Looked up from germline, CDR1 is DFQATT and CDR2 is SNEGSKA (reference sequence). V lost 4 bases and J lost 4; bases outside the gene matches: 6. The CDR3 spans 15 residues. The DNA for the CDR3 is TGCAGTGCTAACACCCTAGCGGGAGGATACAATGAGCAGTTCTTC. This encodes CSANTLAGGYNEQFF.

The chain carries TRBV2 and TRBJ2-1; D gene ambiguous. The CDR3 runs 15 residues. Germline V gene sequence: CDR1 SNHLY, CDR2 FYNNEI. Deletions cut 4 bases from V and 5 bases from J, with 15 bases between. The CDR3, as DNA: TGTGCCAGCAGTGTTCCGCGATTCTTGGACAATGAGCAGTTCTTC. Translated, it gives CASSVPRFLDNEQFF.

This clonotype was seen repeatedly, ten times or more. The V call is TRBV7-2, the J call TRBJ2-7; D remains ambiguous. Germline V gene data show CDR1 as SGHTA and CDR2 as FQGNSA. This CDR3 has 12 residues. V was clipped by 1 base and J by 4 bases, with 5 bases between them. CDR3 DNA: TGTGCCAGCAGCTTAGACGTTTACGAGCAGTACTTC. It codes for CASSLDVYEQYF.

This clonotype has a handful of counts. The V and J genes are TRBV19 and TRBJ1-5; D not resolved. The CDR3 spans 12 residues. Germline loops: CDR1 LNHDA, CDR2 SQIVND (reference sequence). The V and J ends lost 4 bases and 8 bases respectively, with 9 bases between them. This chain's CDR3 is CASSRDRKPQHF. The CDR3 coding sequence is TGTGCCAGTAGTAGGGATAGGAAGCCCCAGCATTTT.

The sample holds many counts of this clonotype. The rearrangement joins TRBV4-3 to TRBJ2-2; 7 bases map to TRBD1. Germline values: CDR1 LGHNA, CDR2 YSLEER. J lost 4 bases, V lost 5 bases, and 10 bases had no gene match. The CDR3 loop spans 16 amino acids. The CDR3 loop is CASSSRTGIGTGELFF. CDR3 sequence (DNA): TGCGCCAGCAGCTCCCGGACAGGAATCGGCACCGGGGAGCTGTTTTTT.

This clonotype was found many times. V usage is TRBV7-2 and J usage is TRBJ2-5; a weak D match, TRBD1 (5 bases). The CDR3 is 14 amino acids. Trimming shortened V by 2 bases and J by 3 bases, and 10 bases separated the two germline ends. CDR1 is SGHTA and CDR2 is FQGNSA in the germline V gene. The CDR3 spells CASSLPPGKETQYF. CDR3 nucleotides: TGTGCCAGCAGCTTACCGCCAGGGAAAGAGACCCAGTACTTC.